A single sample is the source of the 13 T cell receptor beta chains below, sequenced in a study of beta chain features in type 1 diabetes (dated by TCRdb to about 2018). The method was the immunoSEQ multiplex PCR assay. The High Capacity cDNA Reverse Transcription Kit was used to reverse transcribe all of the isolated RNA, meaning that expressed TCRB transcripts were what got sequenced. TCRdb retrieved this table from immuneACCESS and kept in-frame rearrangements only. Not all clones are present; in checked studies, unresolved V genes account for under half, and no reason is known for the remainder. Across this sample there are a few hundred thousand clones, with 11% seen only once. The ten largest clones take up about 0.015% of the sample. The sequenced sample was naive CD4+ T cells from blood. The cell subset or site label of this sample denotes: true naive CD4+ T cells. The receptors come from a woman in her thirties in good health.

This chain uses TRBV4-2 with TRBJ2-7; D is perhaps TRBD2 (6 bases). Trimming removed 7 bases at V and 2 bases at J, with 21 bases between. This CDR3 has 16 residues. Germline lookup yields CDR1 LGHNA and CDR2 YNFKEQ. The CDR3 loop is CASKSGVSRGPYEQYF. CDR3 in DNA: TGTGCCAGCAAGTCGGGAGTTTCGAGGGGCCCCTACGAGCAGTACTTC.

V and J are TRBV9 and TRBJ1-5; no reliable D call. Between the trimmed V and J ends, which lost 2 bases and 4 bases, there was a span of 7 bases. CDR1 SGDLS and CDR2 YYNGEE come from the germline V gene. The CDR3 is 13 residues long. The CDR3 region is CASSVGRNQPQHF. The CDR3 bases are TGTGCCAGCAGCGTTGGGAGAAATCAGCCCCAGCATTTT.

V is TRBV2 and J is TRBJ2-6; D is perhaps TRBD1 (6 bases). V lost 2 bases to trimming and J lost 1 base, with 21 bases between them. Per germline, CDR1 SNHLY and CDR2 FYNNEI. The CDR3 has 20 amino acids. The CDR3 spells CASSERTVYKALSGANVLTF. The CDR3 nucleotides are TGTGCCAGCAGTGAAAGGACAGTGTATAAGGCTTTGTCTGGGGCCAACGTCCTGACTTTC.

This clone was picked up a small number of times. The V call is TRBV19, the J call TRBJ2-7; a weak D match, TRBD1 (5 bases). Germline V gene sequence: CDR1 LNHDA, CDR2 SQIVND (reference sequence). The V and J ends lost 6 bases and 1 base respectively, with 10 bases between them. This CDR3 region has 13 residues. CDR3 sequence reads: CASSPGQSYEQYF. The CDR3 DNA reads as TGTGCCAGTAGCCCAGGGCAGTCCTACGAGCAGTACTTC. The full variable domain, in which reference TRBV19 and TRBJ2-7 provide the parts outside the CDR3, is DGGITQSPKYLFRKEGQNVTLSCEQNLNHDAMYWYRQDPGQGLRLIYYSQIVNDFQKGDIAEGYSVSREKKESFPLTVTSAQKNPTAFYLCASSPGQSYEQYFGPGTRLTVT.

This clone was seen more than once but under ten times. The V call is TRBV11-3, the J call TRBJ2-2; TRBD2 matches at 14 bases. The V and J ends lost 5 bases and 2 bases, in that order; junction bases with no gene match: 10. Germline V lookup: CDR1 SGHNT, CDR2 YENEEA. There are 19 residues in the CDR3. The CDR3 spells CASSTPGTSGSGNTGELFF. Written as DNA, the CDR3 is TGTGCCAGCAGCACCCCAGGGACTAGCGGGAGCGGCAACACCGGGGAGCTGTTTTTT.

The rearrangement uses TRBV5-1 and TRBJ2-3; D not certain. Germline assignment: CDR1 SGHRS and CDR2 YFSETQ. The CDR3 is 14 amino acids. With 4 bases removed from V and 0 bases from J, the gap between germline ends came to 9 bases. CDR3: CASSPQASTDTQYF. DNA for the CDR3: TGCGCCAGCAGCCCCCAGGCGAGCACAGATACGCAGTATTTT.

The chain is built from TRBV28 and TRBJ2-7; D is uncertain. Deletions cut 5 bases from V and 0 bases from J, with 14 bases between. Germline V lookup: CDR1 MDHEN, CDR2 SYDVKM. The length of the CDR3 is 15 residues. The CDR3 DNA sequence: TGTGCCAGCAGTGGAGCCGAAATTAGCTCCTACGAGCAGTACTTC. Its protein is CASSGAEISSYEQYF.

The V and J genes are TRBV4-3 and TRBJ2-1; the D gene is possibly TRBD2 (7 bases). The CDR3 runs 16 residues. The V and J ends lost 4 bases and 2 bases respectively, with 15 bases between them. Germline V gene sequence: CDR1 LGHNA, CDR2 YSLEER. The CDR3 DNA is TGCGCCAGCAGCCTAAATCCCGGGGGGCCCTACAATGAGCAGTTCTTC. Translating gives CASSLNPGGPYNEQFF.

This chain uses TRBV7-2 with TRBJ2-1; 13 bases align to TRBD2. The CDR3 is made up of 15 amino acids. Germline-derived CDR1 and CDR2 are SGHTA and FQGNSA. With 4 bases clipped from V and 6 bases from J, the junction kept 3 bases outside the gene matches. CDR3 bases: TGTGCCAGCAGCTCCCGGACTAGCGGGGGCAATGAGCAGTTCTTC. Amino acid sequence: CASSSRTSGGNEQFF.

This clone showed up just once. This chain links TRBV19 with TRBJ1-5, with TRBD1 identical over 8 bases. The CDR3 is 15 amino acids. V lost 2 bases and J lost 5; bases outside the gene matches: 5. Germline V gives CDR1 LNHDA, CDR2 SQIVND (reference sequence). The CDR3 loop is CASSIQGAMDQPQHF. CDR3 nucleotide sequence: TGTGCCAGTAGTATACAGGGGGCTATGGATCAGCCCCAGCATTTT.

The chain employs TRBV7-2 and TRBJ1-5; TRBD1 might be the D (6 bases). Germline lookup yields CDR1 SGHTA and CDR2 FQGNSA. This CDR3 is built from 14 residues. The V end was cut by 5 bases, the J end by 10 bases, with 18 bases between. CDR3 amino acids: CASSLRNRDNPQHF. The DNA for the CDR3 is TGTGCCAGCAGCCTAAGGAACAGGGATAACCCCCAGCATTTT.

The genes are TRBV28 and TRBJ2-5; 8 bases map to TRBD2. The CDR3 spans 14 residues. CDR1 MDHEN and CDR2 SYDVKM come from the germline V gene. Losses at the gene ends were 6 bases for V and 4 bases for J; bases not matched to a gene: 7. CDR3 nucleotide sequence: TGTGCCAGCAGACCGACCGGGAGGGGAGAGACCCAGTACTTC. It encodes CASRPTGRGETQYF. The variable domain in full, completed from reference TRBV28 and TRBJ2-5, reads DVKVTQSSRYLVKRTGEKVFLECVQDMDHENMFWYRQDPGLGLRLIYFSYDVKMKEKGDIPEGYSVSREKKERFSLILESASTNQTSMYLCASRPTGRGETQYFGPGTRLLVL.

V is TRBV7-2 and J is TRBJ2-7; D gene uncertain. Germline V gene lookup returns CDR1 SGHTA and CDR2 FQGNSA. This CDR3 spans 11 amino acids. Trimming pared 5 bases from V and 3 bases from J, leaving 5 bases between. The CDR3 loop is CASSPHYEQYF. DNA for the CDR3: TGTGCCAGCAGCCCACACTACGAGCAGTACTTC. The full variable domain, completed using reference TRBV7-2 and TRBJ2-7, is GAGVSQSPSNKVTEKGKDVELRCDPISGHTALYWYRQSLGQGLEFLIYFQGNSAPDKSGLPSDRFSAERTGGSVSTLTIQRTQQEDSAVYLCASSPHYEQYFGPGTRLTVT.